Presented here are 18 T cell receptor beta chains from one specimen sequenced in a study of blood T cell repertoires in COVID-19. This table comes from immunoSEQ multiplex PCR, and its TCRdb copy is limited to in-frame clones, with some not included. The table shows nearly 25,000 clones, with 80% to 90% occurring only once. Sequenced input: peripheral blood. Every receptor here comes from a man between 70 and 80 years old with acute or convalescent COVID-19.

This chain links TRBV6-5 with TRBJ2-3; the match to TRBD2 covers 8 bases. V was pared by 7 bases and J by 1 base, with 7 bases of the junction left unmatched. The CDR3 covers 15 residues. Germline assignment: CDR1 MNHEY and CDR2 SVGAGI. CDR3 bases: TGTGCCAGCATTCATGTCGGGGGGGGCACAGATACGCAGTATTTT. This sequence encodes CASIHVGGGTDTQYF.

This rearrangement joins TRBV27 to TRBJ2-2; D is ambiguous. V was trimmed by 8 bases and J by 0 bases, leaving 10 bases between them. The CDR3 runs to 14 residues. The germline V gene has CDR1 MNHEY and CDR2 SMNVEV (reference sequence). DNA for the CDR3: TGTGCCAGCGGTCGACACCCGAACACCGGGGAGCTGTTTTTT. It specifies CASGRHPNTGELFF.

CDR3 DNA: TGTGCCAGCAGCCTGGCGGGGACAGGGGAGACCCAGTACTTC. Its translation is CASSLAGTGETQYF. This rearrangement joins TRBV7-9 to TRBJ2-5; 9 nucleotides agree with TRBD1. The CDR3 is made up of 14 amino acids. The J segment lost 5 bases and the V segment lost 5 bases, leaving 6 bases of the junction unmatched. Per the germline V gene, CDR1 is SEHNR and CDR2 is FQNEAQ (reference sequence).

The genes are TRBV6-5 and TRBJ2-5; tentatively, D is TRBD1 (6 bases). Trimming stripped 4 bases from V and 5 bases from J, with 11 bases between. The CDR3 is 13 amino acids. Germline V gene data show CDR1 as MNHEY and CDR2 as SVGAGI. CDR3 residues: CASSSQGWETQYF. CDR3 DNA: TGTGCCAGCAGTTCACAGGGTTGGGAGACCCAGTACTTC.

The rearrangement links TRBV19 to TRBJ2-1; tentative D call: TRBD2 (5 bases). Trimming took 1 base from V and 4 from J, leaving 11 bases between them. The CDR3 is made up of 15 amino acids. The germline V gene has CDR1 LNHDA and CDR2 SQIVND (reference sequence). The CDR3 sequence: CASSIGEAAYNEQFF. CDR3 nucleotide sequence: TGTGCCAGTAGTATAGGAGAAGCGGCTTACAATGAGCAGTTCTTC.

In this sample, this clone turned up a few times. V gene TRBV6-5 combines with J gene TRBJ1-1, with TRBD1 identical over 7 bases. Trimming at V came to 7 bases and at J to 1 base, leaving 3 bases not matched to a gene. The CDR3 is made up of 13 amino acids. Germline V gene data show CDR1 as MNHEY and CDR2 as SVGAGI. This chain's CDR3 is CASIRTGNTEAFF. The CDR3 nucleotides read TGTGCCAGCATCCGGACAGGGAACACTGAAGCTTTCTTT.

V and J are TRBV9 and TRBJ1-2; 9 positions agree with TRBD1. V gave up 4 bases and J gave up 5 bases; unmatched junction bases: 9. The CDR3 contains 15 residues. Per germline, CDR1 SGDLS and CDR2 YYNGEE. CDR3 loop: CASSYLRDRVYGYTF. The CDR3 nucleotides read TGTGCCAGCAGCTATTTACGGGACAGGGTTTATGGCTACACCTTC.

The chain couples TRBV6-5 to TRBJ2-2, with 7 bases aligning to TRBD1. The CDR3 loop spans 15 amino acids. V lost 2 bases, J lost 7 bases, and 7 bases stayed unmatched. Germline V gene data show CDR1 as MNHEY and CDR2 as SVGAGI. CDR3 sequence (DNA): TGTGCCAGCAGTTACGTGACAGGGAGTAACGGGGAGCTGTTTTTT. Protein: CASSYVTGSNGELFF.

The rearrangement uses TRBV10-3 and TRBJ1-2, with D perhaps matching TRBD1 (5 bases). The germline gives CDR1 ENHRY, CDR2 SYGVKD. Trimming pared 6 bases from V and 0 bases from J, leaving 8 bases between. There are 13 residues in the CDR3. The CDR3 DNA reads as TGTGCCATCAGGACAGATCCTAACTATGGCTACACCTTC. This sequence encodes CAIRTDPNYGYTF.

V usage is TRBV5-1 and J usage is TRBJ1-4; D remains ambiguous. Trimming stripped 5 bases from V and 6 bases from J, with 8 bases between. Germline V gene data show CDR1 as SGHRS and CDR2 as YFSETQ. This CDR3 has 12 amino acids. CDR3 DNA: TGCGCCAGCAGTGCTCGGGATGAAAAACTGTTTTTT. Translation: CASSARDEKLFF.

This clone occurred once. V usage is TRBV5-4 and J usage is TRBJ2-3, with 9 bases lining up with TRBD1. Germline trimming cut 1 base from V and 7 bases from J; bases unmatched to any gene: 1. The CDR3 contains 13 residues. CDR1 and CDR2 (germline): SGHNT, YYREEE (reference sequence). The CDR3 region is CASSLNRGHTQYF. The DNA for the CDR3 is TGTGCCAGCAGCTTGAACAGGGGGCATACGCAGTATTTT. The full variable domain, completed using reference TRBV5-4 and TRBJ2-3, is ETGVTQSPTHLIKTRGQQVTLRCSSQSGHNTVSWYQQALGQGPQFIFQYYREEENGRGNFPPRFSGLQFPNYSSELNVNALELDDSALYLCASSLNRGHTQYFGPGTRLTVL.

The sample holds one count of this clone. This chain joins TRBV19 and TRBJ2-2; 9 nucleotides match TRBD2. From germline, CDR1 is LNHDA and CDR2 SQIVND (reference sequence). The CDR3 runs 16 residues. The J segment lost 0 bases and the V segment lost 4 bases, leaving 3 bases of the junction unmatched. CDR3 nucleotides: TGTGCCAGTAGTAGAACTAGCGGGTCGAACACCGGGGAGCTGTTTTTT. Translation gives CASSRTSGSNTGELFF. The full variable domain, with the rest looked up from reference TRBV19 and TRBJ2-2, is DGGITQSPKYLFRKEGQNVTLSCEQNLNHDAMYWYRQDPGQGLRLIYYSQIVNDFQKGDIAEGYSVSREKKESFPLTVTSAQKNPTAFYLCASSRTSGSNTGELFFGEGSRLTVL.

In this sample, this clone turned up once. The chain links TRBV10-3 to TRBJ2-3, with 7 bases matching TRBD2. Germline CDR1 reads ENHRY; CDR2 reads SYGVKD. There are 13 residues in the CDR3. V shed 8 bases and J 4 bases; nucleotides not matched to a gene: 6. DNA for the CDR3: TGTGCCATCGGGGGGAGGGTAGCAGATACGCAGTATTTT. Protein product: CAIGGRVADTQYF.

The chain carries TRBV5-4 and TRBJ1-2; 8 bases agree with TRBD1. The V gene's germline CDR1 is SGHNT and CDR2 YYREEE (reference sequence). J was trimmed by 4 bases and V by 4 bases; bases with no gene match: 6. CDR3 size: 14 residues. This CDR3 is CASSPGQGRYGYTF. CDR3 in DNA: TGTGCCAGCAGCCCCGGACAGGGACGCTATGGCTACACCTTC.

The gene calls are TRBV5-4 and TRBJ2-1; 9 bases line up with TRBD2. CDR3 length: 16 amino acids. The germline V gene encodes CDR1 SGHNT and CDR2 YYREEE (reference sequence). V shed 0 bases, J shed 5 bases, and the junction held 6 bases outside the gene matches. The CDR3 region has the DNA TGTGCCAGCAGCTTGGGTCTAGCGGGAACCAACAATGAGCAGTTCTTC. It translates to CASSLGLAGTNNEQFF. Drawing the rest from reference TRBV5-4 and TRBJ2-1, the complete variable domain is ETGVTQSPTHLIKTRGQQVTLRCSSQSGHNTVSWYQQALGQGPQFIFQYYREEENGRGNFPPRFSGLQFPNYSSELNVNALELDDSALYLCASSLGLAGTNNEQFFGPGTRLTVL.

The chain carries TRBV5-1 and TRBJ1-1, with a tentative D call TRBD1 (6 bases). V lost 5 bases and J 4 bases, leaving 15 bases between the germline ends. Germline CDR1 is SGHRS and CDR2 is YFSETQ. The CDR3 length is 14 residues. This chain's CDR3 is CASRFDRTGTEAFF. CDR3 coding DNA: TGCGCCAGCAGGTTCGACAGGACGGGCACTGAAGCTTTCTTT.

The rearrangement uses TRBV30 and TRBJ2-7; D call uncertain. The CDR3 loop spans 11 amino acids. The V gene lost 4 bases and the J gene lost 7 bases, with 11 bases spanning the gap. Germline V gene data show CDR1 as GTSNPN and CDR2 as SVGIG (reference sequence). This CDR3 reads CAWTTREEQYF. CDR3 bases: TGTGCCTGGACCACCCGAGAAGAGCAGTACTTC.

The V and J genes are TRBV4-2 and TRBJ1-2, with 11 bases matching TRBD1. The junction had 0 bases not matched to a gene; V was cut back by 1 base and J by 5 bases. This CDR3 is built from 14 residues. Germline assignment: CDR1 LGHNA and CDR2 YNFKEQ. The CDR3: CASSQGDRGYGYTF. The CDR3 DNA reads TGTGCCAGCAGCCAAGGGGACAGGGGGTATGGCTACACCTTC.